These 26 T cell receptor beta chains originate from one sample sequenced in a study of shared clonotypes between healthy human individuals (dated by TCRdb to 2020 to 2022). Preparation of the library involved the immunoSEQ multiplex PCR assay. What TCRdb holds here is the immuneACCESS table cut down to in-frame rearrangements. Part of the clones is not present; checked against another copy, under half of the missing clones reflect an unresolved V gene, and the others are unexplained. The sample table holds hundreds of thousands of clones, of which around three quarters were seen once. Clones ranked in the top ten supply 12% of the sample. The sequenced sample was PBMCs. These receptors all come from a woman aged 40 to 49 in good health. Some clones in this sample may be carry-over from other donors' samples.

The gene calls are TRBV5-6 and TRBJ2-3, with TRBD1 identical over 8 bases. The CDR3 is 15 residues long. J lost 6 bases, V lost 4 bases, and 10 bases had no gene match. The germline gives CDR1 SGHDT, CDR2 YYEEEE. CDR3 loop: CASSVTGGLGDTQYF. CDR3 in DNA: TGTGCCAGCAGCGTAACAGGGGGACTGGGGGATACGCAGTATTTT.

The gene calls are TRBV19 and TRBJ2-6; no clear D. The CDR3 is 13 residues long. V lost 11 bases, J lost 1 base, and 9 bases lay in between. Germline CDR1 LNHDA, CDR2 SQIVND (reference sequence). The CDR3 DNA reads TGTGCCGGCAAGGTGTCTGGGGCCAACGTCCTGACTTTC. Protein: CAGKVSGANVLTF.

This clone was seen a handful of times. The rearrangement uses TRBV28 and TRBJ2-5, with 12 bases fitting TRBD2. Germline V gives CDR1 MDHEN, CDR2 SYDVKM. The CDR3 runs 13 residues. The junction had 0 bases not matched to a gene; V was cut back by 6 bases and J by 4 bases. For the CDR3, the DNA is TGTGCCAGCAGACTAGCGGGAGGAGAGACCCAGTACTTC. Its protein is CASRLAGGETQYF.

The rearrangement joins TRBV5-1 to TRBJ2-1; D might be TRBD2 (5 bases). Per the germline V gene, CDR1 is SGHRS and CDR2 is YFSETQ. The CDR3 loop spans 16 amino acids. Trimming pared 0 bases from V and 7 bases from J, leaving 17 bases between. This chain's CDR3 is CASSLAGGRPGNEQFF. As DNA, the CDR3 is TGCGCCAGCAGCTTGGCCGGCGGGCGGCCTGGGAATGAGCAGTTCTTC.

This chain's CDR3 is CASSQGTSGGYGNEQFF. Here the CDR3 DNA reads TGCGCCAGCAGCCAAGGGACTAGCGGGGGATACGGCAATGAGCAGTTCTTC. V gene TRBV4-3 combines with J gene TRBJ2-1; 13 bases are a match to TRBD2. Germline trimming cut 1 base from V and 6 bases from J; bases unmatched to any gene: 6. Per germline, CDR1 LGHNA and CDR2 YSLEER. The CDR3 spans 17 residues.

The chain uses TRBV4-1 and TRBJ2-7, with D maybe TRBD2 (6 bases). V lost 0 bases, J lost 2 bases, and 17 bases lay in between. The CDR3 loop spans 17 amino acids. In germline, CDR1 is MGHRA, CDR2 YSYEKL. CDR3 sequence reads: CASSQDLGRTTTYEQYF. The CDR3 region has the DNA TGCGCCAGCAGCCAAGACCTCGGTAGGACTACTACCTACGAGCAGTACTTC.

This chain links TRBV6-1 with TRBJ1-1, with D perhaps matching TRBD1 (5 bases). Per the germline V gene, CDR1 is MNHNS and CDR2 is SASEGT. The CDR3 sequence is 13 residues long. V was trimmed by 2 bases and J by 11 bases, leaving 15 bases between them. As DNA, the CDR3 is TGTGCCAGCAGTGAAAGCCGCATGGGGGAGGCTTTCTTT. It codes for CASSESRMGEAFF.

The chain uses TRBV5-4 and TRBJ1-3; 8 bases are shared with TRBD1. CDR3 length: 15 amino acids. Germline CDR1 SGHNT, CDR2 YYREEE (reference sequence). With 0 bases clipped from V and 2 bases from J, the junction kept 1 base outside the gene matches. DNA of the CDR3: TGTGCCAGCAGCTTGGGGGGACAGGCTGGAAACACCATATATTTT. Amino acid sequence: CASSLGGQAGNTIYF.

This chain uses TRBV29-1 with TRBJ2-3; 9 bases align to TRBD2. CDR1 and CDR2 from the germline V gene are SQVTM and ANQGSEA. With 3 bases clipped from V and 3 bases from J, the junction kept 10 bases outside the gene matches. The CDR3 sequence is 16 residues long. CDR3 coding DNA: TGCAGCGTTGATGGGGTGATAGCGGGAGCGACAGATACGCAGTATTTT. Translation: CSVDGVIAGATDTQYF.

The chain uses TRBV7-3 and TRBJ2-2; D may be TRBD2 (5 bases). This CDR3 contains 17 residues. CDR1 is SGHTA and CDR2 is FQGTGA in the germline V gene. V was shortened by 5 bases and J by 0 bases, with 16 bases between the two germline ends. The CDR3 loop reads CASSPTLGAANTGELFF. In DNA form, the CDR3 reads TGTGCCAGCAGCCCGACCCTGGGAGCGGCGAACACCGGGGAGCTGTTTTTT.

CDR3 protein: CASSLSGATGTDTQYF. The CDR3 nucleotides read TGCGCCAGCAGCTTATCAGGGGCGACTGGCACAGATACGCAGTATTTT. V gene TRBV5-1 combines with J gene TRBJ2-3; a weak D match, TRBD1 (6 bases). The CDR3 consists of 16 residues. Germline CDR1 and CDR2: SGHRS and YFSETQ. V lost 2 bases to trimming and J lost 1 base, with 14 bases between them.

The gene calls are TRBV25-1 and TRBJ2-3, with 7 nucleotides matching TRBD2. Trimming at V came to 6 bases and at J to 0 bases, leaving 3 bases not matched to a gene. The CDR3 is 14 residues long. CDR1 is MGHDK, CDR2 SYGVNS, per germline. The CDR3 sequence is CASRKGGSTDTQYF. In DNA, the CDR3 is TGTGCCAGCAGGAAGGGAGGGAGCACAGATACGCAGTATTTT.

The chain couples TRBV5-1 to TRBJ2-2; weak D call: TRBD2 (5 bases). Germline values: CDR1 SGHRS, CDR2 YFSETQ. The CDR3 is 14 residues long. V was clipped by 0 bases and J by 7 bases, with 10 bases between them. For the CDR3, the DNA is TGCGCCAGCAGCTTGGTTTCGGGGAGCGGGGAGCTGTTTTTT. It yields the protein CASSLVSGSGELFF. The full variable domain, completed using reference TRBV5-1 and TRBJ2-2, is KAGVTQTPRYLIKTRGQQVTLSCSPISGHRSVSWYQQTPGQGLQFLFEYFSETQRNKGNFPGRFSGRQFSNSRSEMNVSTLELGDSALYLCASSLVSGSGELFFGEGSRLTVL.

The V call is TRBV6-4, the J call TRBJ2-3; 8 positions match TRBD2. CDR3 length equals 15 residues. Trimming cost V 2 bases and J 4 bases; bases outside gene matches: 5. CDR1 and CDR2 (germline): MRHNA, SNTAGT. CDR3 DNA sequence: TGTGCCAGCAGTGACGGGAGCGGGAGTGCAGATACGCAGTATTTT. Its translation is CASSDGSGSADTQYF.

V gene TRBV5-1 combines with J gene TRBJ1-2, with D possibly matching TRBD1 (6 bases). Per germline, CDR1 SGHRS and CDR2 YFSETQ. The ends were cut back, 2 bases at V and 1 base at J, with 12 bases in the middle. This CDR3 contains 15 residues. CDR3 sequence: CASSFQTGDNYGYTF. In nucleotides, the CDR3 is TGCGCCAGCAGCTTCCAGACAGGAGATAACTATGGCTACACCTTC.

Written as DNA, the CDR3 is TGTGCCAGCAGCCCAGGACAGGGGACCACCGGGGAGCTGTTTTTT. Translating it yields CASSPGQGTTGELFF. The V call is TRBV7-7, the J call TRBJ2-2; 9 nucleotides line up with TRBD1. V lost 5 bases, J lost 4 bases, and 5 bases stayed unmatched. The CDR3 contains 15 residues. Germline V gene lookup returns CDR1 SSHAT and CDR2 FNYEAQ (reference sequence).

The rearrangement joins TRBV30 to TRBJ2-3; 8 bases line up with TRBD2. V was pared by 0 bases and J by 10 bases, with 3 bases of the junction left unmatched. The CDR3 is 12 amino acids. The germline V gene has CDR1 GTSNPN and CDR2 SVGIG (reference sequence). The CDR3 region has the DNA TGTGCCTGGAGTGTAACCGGGAGGGCGCAGTATTTT. Protein sequence: CAWSVTGRAQYF.

This clone was found a few times. A read error may be the cause here, since a much bigger clone is one base away. The chain employs TRBV5-4 and TRBJ1-1; D possibly corresponds to TRBD1 (5 bases). The CDR3 extends over 13 amino acids. Germline V gene sequence: CDR1 SGHNT, CDR2 YYREEE (reference sequence). V lost 4 bases and J 0 bases, leaving 7 bases between the germline ends. For the CDR3, the DNA is TGTGCCAGCAGCCAAGGGGTGAACACTGAAGCTTTCTTT. This codes for CASSQGVNTEAFF.

The chain has TRBV7-6 and TRBJ2-7; 7 positions match TRBD2. The CDR3 covers 13 residues. J was trimmed by 3 bases and V by 1 base; bases with no gene match: 0. In germline, CDR1 is SGHVS, CDR2 FNYEAQ. CDR3 nucleotide sequence: TGTGCCAGCAGCTTAGAGCGGGACTACGAGCAGTACTTC. Encoded protein: CASSLERDYEQYF.

J is TRBJ2-6 and V is TRBV28; 8 bases map to TRBD2. The germline V gene encodes CDR1 MDHEN and CDR2 SYDVKM. V shed 6 bases, J shed 3 bases, and the junction held 7 bases outside the gene matches. The CDR3 is 16 amino acids. The CDR3 region is CASSSAGGDGANVLTF. The CDR3 DNA reads as TGTGCCAGCAGCTCGGCGGGGGGAGATGGGGCCAACGTCCTGACTTTC.

This CDR3 is CASSPAGDQETQYF. CDR3 DNA sequence: TGTGCCAGCAGCCCCGCAGGGGACCAAGAGACCCAGTACTTC. The V gene is TRBV7-2, the J gene TRBJ2-5; weak D call: TRBD1 (6 bases). V was clipped by 5 bases and J by 0 bases, with 10 bases between them. Germline CDR1 reads SGHTA; CDR2 reads FQGNSA. The CDR3 is 14 amino acids.

The chain uses TRBV19 and TRBJ1-5; D not resolved. V was cut by 6 bases and J by 3 bases, with 12 bases left in between. CDR1 LNHDA and CDR2 SQIVND come from the germline V gene (reference sequence). The CDR3 totals 14 residues. This chain's CDR3 is CASSLREVNQPQHF. As DNA, the CDR3 is TGTGCCAGTAGCCTTAGGGAGGTCAATCAGCCCCAGCATTTT.

The V call is TRBV28, the J call TRBJ2-7; 9 positions agree with TRBD2. J gave up 4 bases and V 1 base, and 5 bases lay outside the gene matches. The germline V gene has CDR1 MDHEN and CDR2 SYDVKM. This CDR3 spans 15 amino acids. The CDR3 region is CASSLSLAGKYEQYF. Written as DNA, the CDR3 is TGTGCCAGCAGTTTATCCCTAGCGGGGAAATACGAGCAGTACTTC. The variable domain in full, with the rest retrieved from reference TRBV28 and TRBJ2-7, is DVKVTQSSRYLVKRTGEKVFLECVQDMDHENMFWYRQDPGLGLRLIYFSYDVKMKEKGDIPEGYSVSREKKERFSLILESASTNQTSMYLCASSLSLAGKYEQYFGPGTRLTVT.

The rearrangement joins TRBV27 to TRBJ1-3, with 9 bases lining up with TRBD1. Germline V CDR1 and CDR2: MNHEY, SMNVEV (reference sequence). This CDR3 region has 16 residues. Trimming took 7 bases from V and 3 from J; bases not matched to a gene: 10. The DNA for the CDR3 is TGTGCCAGCATCATCCGGGACAGGGAGCTTGGAAACACCATATATTTT. Translated: CASIIRDRELGNTIYF.

The chain couples TRBV11-2 to TRBJ2-7; 8 positions match TRBD2. The CDR3 loop spans 15 amino acids. From germline, CDR1 is SGHAT and CDR2 FQNNGV. With 5 bases clipped from V and 0 bases from J, the junction kept 6 bases outside the gene matches. The CDR3 sequence is CASSGLAGSSYEQYF. Written as DNA, the CDR3 is TGTGCCAGCAGCGGGTTAGCGGGAAGCTCCTACGAGCAGTACTTC.

V gene TRBV15 combines with J gene TRBJ2-1; tentative D call: TRBD2 (6 bases). Trimming shortened V by 3 bases and J by 6 bases, and 15 bases separated the two germline ends. CDR1 and CDR2 (germline): LNHNV, YYDKDF (reference sequence). The CDR3 has 15 residues. CDR3 DNA: TGTGCCACCAGCAGGGGCGGGATTAAAAGCAATGAGCAGTTCTTC. This codes for CATSRGGIKSNEQFF.